This TCR beta chain was obtained from a study of ipilimumab plus nivolumab after autologous stem cell transplantation. Study-wide context: Patients received a median of about 5 ipilimumab and roughly eight nivolumab doses.

Assay used: immunoSEQ multiplex PCR; TCRdb lists only in-frame clones, some missing. The sample includes about 9,800 clones, approximately 74% of them seen just once. Germline V lookup: CDR1 SNHLY, CDR2 FYNNEI. J lost 2 bases, V lost 6 bases, and 9 bases had no gene match. The CDR3 covers 15 residues. Ipilimumab, 1 mg/kg, started 14 to 28 days after autologous transplant. The source of this sequence is a female donor with multiple myeloma. The chain carries TRBV2 and TRBJ2-7; 8 positions agree with TRBD1. The sample in question was PBMCs, obtained in a trial of ipilimumab plus nivolumab as post-transplant consolidation. This CDR3 is CASSPDRANTYEQYF. CDR3 nucleotide sequence: TGTGCCAGCAGCCCGGACAGGGCGAACACCTACGAGCAGTACTTC.